The clone carrying this TCR beta chain has only a few counts. This sample was taken from a study of blood T cells in healthy people across ages. Alongside a J-beta primer mix, a sample-barcoded 5' primer served in a second PCR lasting roughly 6 to 12 cycles. TCRdb analysed the 5' RACE reads with MiXCR anew, one entry per CDR3 protein. The sample carries approximately 790,000 distinct CDR3 sequences, 60% to 80% recorded once. This CDR3 has 11 amino acids. Trimming removed 7 bases from V and 7 bases from J, with 5 bases in between. The chain carries TRBV12-3 or TRBV12-4 and TRBJ1-6; D gene ambiguous. Sequenced sample: blood. This TCR came from a man aged 25 to 40 in good health. As DNA, the CDR3 is TGTGCCAGCACTCAAAATTCACCCCTCCACTTT. Amino acid sequence: CASTQNSPLHF.